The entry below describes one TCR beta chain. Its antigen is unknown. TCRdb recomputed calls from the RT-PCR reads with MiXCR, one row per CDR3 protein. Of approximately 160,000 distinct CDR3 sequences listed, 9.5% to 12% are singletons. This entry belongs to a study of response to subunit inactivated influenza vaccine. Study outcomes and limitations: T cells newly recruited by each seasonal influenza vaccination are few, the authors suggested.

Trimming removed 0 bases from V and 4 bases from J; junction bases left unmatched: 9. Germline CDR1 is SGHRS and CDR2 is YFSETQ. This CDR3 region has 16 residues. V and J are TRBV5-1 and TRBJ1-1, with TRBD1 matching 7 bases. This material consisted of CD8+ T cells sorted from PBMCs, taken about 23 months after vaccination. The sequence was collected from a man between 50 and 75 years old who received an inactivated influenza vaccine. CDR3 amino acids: CASSLGWQGEITEAFF. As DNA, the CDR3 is TGCGCCAGCAGCTTGGGTTGGCAGGGGGAGATCACTGAAGCTTTCTTT.